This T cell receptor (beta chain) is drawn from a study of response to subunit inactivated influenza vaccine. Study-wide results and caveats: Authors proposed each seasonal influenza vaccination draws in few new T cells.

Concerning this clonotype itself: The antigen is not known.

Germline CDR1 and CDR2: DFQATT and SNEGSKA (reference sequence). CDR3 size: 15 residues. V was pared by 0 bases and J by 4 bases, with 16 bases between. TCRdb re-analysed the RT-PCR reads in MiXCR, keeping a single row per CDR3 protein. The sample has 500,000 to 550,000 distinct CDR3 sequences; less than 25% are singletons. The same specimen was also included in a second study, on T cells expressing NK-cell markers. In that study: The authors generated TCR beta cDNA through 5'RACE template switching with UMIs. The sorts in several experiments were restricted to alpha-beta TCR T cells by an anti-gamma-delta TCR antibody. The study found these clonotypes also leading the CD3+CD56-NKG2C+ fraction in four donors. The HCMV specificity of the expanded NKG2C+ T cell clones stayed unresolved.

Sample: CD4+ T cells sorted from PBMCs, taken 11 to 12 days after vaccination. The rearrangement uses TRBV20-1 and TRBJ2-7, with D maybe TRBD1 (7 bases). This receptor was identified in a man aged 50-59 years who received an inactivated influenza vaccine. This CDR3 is CSARETGLGTYEQYF. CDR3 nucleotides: TGCAGTGCTAGAGAGACAGGGTTGGGGACTTACGAGCAGTACTTC.